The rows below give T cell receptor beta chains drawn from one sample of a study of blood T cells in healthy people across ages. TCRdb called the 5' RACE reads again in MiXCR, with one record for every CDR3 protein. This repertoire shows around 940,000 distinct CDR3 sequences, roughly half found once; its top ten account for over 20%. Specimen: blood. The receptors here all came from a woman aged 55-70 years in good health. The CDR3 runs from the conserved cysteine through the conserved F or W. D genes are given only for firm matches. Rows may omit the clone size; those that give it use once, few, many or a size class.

cdr3_nt: TGTGCCAGCTCACCATTCGGCTTGGACGGGAATGAGCAGTTCTTC; cdr3_aa: CASSPFGLDGNEQFF; j_call: TRBJ2-1; d_call: -; v_call: TRBV18; clone_size: -
cdr3_nt: TGTGCCAGCAGGAGGTGGACCAGTGAGCAGTTCTTC; cdr3_aa: CASRRWTSEQFF; j_call: TRBJ2-1; d_call: -; v_call: TRBV6-2/TRBV6-3; clone_size: -
cdr3_nt: TGCGCCAGCAGCCAACCGTACGGCAACTATGGCTACACCTTC; cdr3_aa: CASSQPYGNYGYTF; j_call: TRBJ1-2; d_call: -; v_call: TRBV4-1; clone_size: -
cdr3_nt: TGCGCCAGCAGCCAAGCCCCCCCCCGCGGTGTTATGGGCTACACCTTC; cdr3_aa: CASSQAPPRGVMGYTF; j_call: TRBJ1-2; d_call: -; v_call: TRBV4-1; clone_size: few
cdr3_nt: TGCAGCGTTGAAAGCGGGACACATACCTACGAGCAGTACTTC; cdr3_aa: CSVESGTHTYEQYF; j_call: TRBJ2-7; d_call: -; v_call: TRBV29-1; clone_size: -
cdr3_nt: TGCAGTGCTCATGGCCAGTACCTTAGCAATCAGCCCCAGCATTTT; cdr3_aa: CSAHGQYLSNQPQHF; j_call: TRBJ1-5; d_call: -; v_call: TRBV20-1; clone_size: -
cdr3_nt: TGTGCCAGCATGCAGCTAGCGGGAGGTCAAGAGACCCAGTACTTC; cdr3_aa: CASMQLAGGQETQYF; j_call: TRBJ2-5; d_call: TRBD2; v_call: TRBV6-2/TRBV6-3; clone_size: -
cdr3_nt: TGTGCCGGGGGGGGACATTTGAACACTGAAGCTTTCTTT; cdr3_aa: CAGGGHLNTEAFF; j_call: TRBJ1-1; d_call: -; v_call: TRBV2; clone_size: -
cdr3_nt: TGCAGTGTCTGGGGGACCCTAAAGAGAAATGAGCAGTTCTTC; cdr3_aa: CSVWGTLKRNEQFF; j_call: TRBJ2-1; d_call: -; v_call: TRBV20-1; clone_size: once
cdr3_nt: TGCGCCAGCAGCTTGGGGGACGTCGGAGGTCCGATAGATACGCAGTATTTT; cdr3_aa: CASSLGDVGGPIDTQYF; j_call: TRBJ2-3; d_call: -; v_call: TRBV5-1; clone_size: once
cdr3_nt: TGTGCCACCAGCAGAGATCAACGAATTTTAAAAGGAAGGGGTGGCTACACCTTC; cdr3_aa: CATSRDQRILKGRGGYTF; j_call: TRBJ1-2; d_call: -; v_call: TRBV15; clone_size: -
cdr3_nt: TGTGCCAGCAGCCACCGAGGGGAAGGGACAGGGGGTTCGAATGAGCAGTTCTTC; cdr3_aa: CASSHRGEGTGGSNEQFF; j_call: TRBJ2-1; d_call: TRBD1; v_call: TRBV27; clone_size: -
cdr3_nt: TGTGCCAGCAGGCACCCCGGGACCAACGAGCAGTACTTC; cdr3_aa: CASRHPGTNEQYF; j_call: TRBJ2-7; d_call: -; v_call: TRBV11-1; clone_size: few
cdr3_nt: TGCGCCAGCAGCCCATGGAGCGGGACCCTTTACAATGAGCAGTTCTTC; cdr3_aa: CASSPWSGTLYNEQFF; j_call: TRBJ2-1; d_call: TRBD2; v_call: TRBV5-1; clone_size: -
cdr3_nt: TGTGCCGGCAGTGTAACGGGGAACAATCAGCCCCAGCATTTT; cdr3_aa: CAGSVTGNNQPQHF; j_call: TRBJ1-5; d_call: -; v_call: TRBV2; clone_size: -
cdr3_nt: TGCAGTGCTAAGAGACTAGCGGGAGTTTACGAGCAGTACTTC; cdr3_aa: CSAKRLAGVYEQYF; j_call: TRBJ2-7; d_call: TRBD2; v_call: TRBV20-1; clone_size: few
cdr3_nt: TGTGCCAGCAGCTCCCCGTCCCGCCAGTACTTC; cdr3_aa: CASSSPSRQYF; j_call: TRBJ2-5; d_call: -; v_call: TRBV3-1; clone_size: few
cdr3_nt: TGTGCCAGCAGTTACCGCCGGGGAGGCTATGGCTACACCTTC; cdr3_aa: CASSYRRGGYGYTF; j_call: TRBJ1-2; d_call: -; v_call: TRBV6-5; clone_size: -
cdr3_nt: TGTGCCAGCGGGATGTTCGGACTAAGGGCGTCCTATGGCTACACCTTC; cdr3_aa: CASGMFGLRASYGYTF; j_call: TRBJ1-2; d_call: -; v_call: TRBV3-1; clone_size: -
cdr3_nt: TGCGCCAGCAGCTTGGCTTCCGTAATCTCCGACGAGCAGTACTTC; cdr3_aa: CASSLASVISDEQYF; j_call: TRBJ2-7; d_call: -; v_call: TRBV5-1; clone_size: few
cdr3_nt: TGTGCCAGCAGTTTACCGGGAGGGCTAAACACCGGGGAGCTGTTTTTT; cdr3_aa: CASSLPGGLNTGELFF; j_call: TRBJ2-2; d_call: TRBD2; v_call: TRBV28; clone_size: -
cdr3_nt: TGCAGTGCTGTCCCCACGGGCAATAATGAAAAACTGTTTTTT; cdr3_aa: CSAVPTGNNEKLFF; j_call: TRBJ1-4; d_call: -; v_call: TRBV20-1; clone_size: -
cdr3_nt: TGCGCCAGCAGTTCCCCACCGACAGCTCGGGAGCGTAACAATGAGCAGTTCTTC; cdr3_aa: CASSSPPTARERNNEQFF; j_call: TRBJ2-1; d_call: -; v_call: TRBV4-1; clone_size: -
cdr3_nt: TGCAGCGTTGAGGGGTGGCCACCGTTACCCCGTGAGCAGTACTTC; cdr3_aa: CSVEGWPPLPREQYF; j_call: TRBJ2-5; d_call: -; v_call: TRBV29-1; clone_size: -
cdr3_nt: TGCGCCAGCATCGAGGGCGATGAGCAGTTCTTC; cdr3_aa: CASIEGDEQFF; j_call: TRBJ2-1; d_call: -; v_call: TRBV5-1; clone_size: -
cdr3_nt: TGCAGCCTGCTCAGGTTGTCCTTGGGAGATACGCAGTATTTT; cdr3_aa: CSLLRLSLGDTQYF; j_call: TRBJ2-3; d_call: -; v_call: TRBV29-1; clone_size: -
cdr3_nt: TGCAGTGCTAGAGATCCCCAGCGGGAGTCTCTAGAGCAGTACTTC; cdr3_aa: CSARDPQRESLEQYF; j_call: TRBJ2-7; d_call: TRBD2; v_call: TRBV20-1; clone_size: -
cdr3_nt: TGTGCCAGCAGCTTAGTAGGGGCTAGCGGCCTCACCGGGGAGCTGTTTTTT; cdr3_aa: CASSLVGASGLTGELFF; j_call: TRBJ2-2; d_call: TRBD2; v_call: TRBV7-2; clone_size: once
cdr3_nt: TGTGTCATCAGTGTAGGGGTTTGGGAGACCCAGTACTTC; cdr3_aa: CVISVGVWETQYF; j_call: TRBJ2-5; d_call: -; v_call: TRBV10-3; clone_size: -
cdr3_nt: TGTGCCAGCAGCTTAGGGCAGGGCTCTGGAAACACCATATATTTT; cdr3_aa: CASSLGQGSGNTIYF; j_call: TRBJ1-3; d_call: -; v_call: TRBV7-2; clone_size: few
cdr3_nt: TGTGCCAACACCGGACAGTTCTTAATAAACTACGAGCAGTACTTC; cdr3_aa: CANTGQFLINYEQYF; j_call: TRBJ2-7; d_call: -; v_call: TRBV27; clone_size: -
cdr3_nt: TGTGCCAGCAGCGCCCTACCGGGGGGTTACGAGCAGTACTTC; cdr3_aa: CASSALPGGYEQYF; j_call: TRBJ2-7; d_call: TRBD2; v_call: TRBV9; clone_size: -
cdr3_nt: TGTGCCAGCAGCCAAGCTAGCGGGAGTCTGGCGTCTACGCAGTATTTT; cdr3_aa: CASSQASGSLASTQYF; j_call: TRBJ2-3; d_call: TRBD2; v_call: TRBV4-2; clone_size: -
cdr3_nt: TGTGCCAGCACCCGACAGGGCGGGGACATTCAGTACTTC; cdr3_aa: CASTRQGGDIQYF; j_call: TRBJ2-4; d_call: -; v_call: TRBV6-6; clone_size: few
cdr3_nt: TGTGCCAGCAGTGTGGACAGAGCAACTAATGAAAAACTGTTTTTT; cdr3_aa: CASSVDRATNEKLFF; j_call: TRBJ1-4; d_call: -; v_call: TRBV6-1; clone_size: -
cdr3_nt: TGTGCCAGCAGCTTACAAGAGACCCAGTACTTC; cdr3_aa: CASSLQETQYF; j_call: TRBJ2-5; d_call: -; v_call: TRBV5-1; clone_size: many
cdr3_nt: TGCGCCAGCAGCTTGGCAAGGGGCTCAGTCACTGAAGCTTTCTTT; cdr3_aa: CASSLARGSVTEAFF; j_call: TRBJ1-1; d_call: -; v_call: TRBV5-1; clone_size: -
cdr3_nt: TGCGCCAGCAGCTTTGCGACCGGGATCACCTACGAGCAGTACTTC; cdr3_aa: CASSFATGITYEQYF; j_call: TRBJ2-7; d_call: -; v_call: TRBV5-1; clone_size: -
cdr3_nt: TGTGCCATCAGTGAGTCGGAAAGGAATCTTAACTATGGCTACACCTTC; cdr3_aa: CAISESERNLNYGYTF; j_call: TRBJ1-2; d_call: -; v_call: TRBV10-3; clone_size: -
cdr3_nt: TGCAGCGTTGTCGGGCCAGGGGGAAACACTGAAGCTTTCTTT; cdr3_aa: CSVVGPGGNTEAFF; j_call: TRBJ1-1; d_call: TRBD1; v_call: TRBV29-1; clone_size: once
cdr3_nt: TGTGCCAGCAGCTTGGGGGACAGGGACAACGAGCAGTACTTC; cdr3_aa: CASSLGDRDNEQYF; j_call: TRBJ2-7; d_call: TRBD1; v_call: TRBV11-2; clone_size: once
cdr3_nt: TGTGCCAGCAGCAATGAGGTGGCCCGGAGCACCGGGGAGCTGTTTTTT; cdr3_aa: CASSNEVARSTGELFF; j_call: TRBJ2-2; d_call: -; v_call: TRBV21-1; clone_size: -
cdr3_nt: TGTGCCAGCAGCTTAGGGACAGGGGCGGGCAATTCACCCCTCCACTTT; cdr3_aa: CASSLGTGAGNSPLHF; j_call: TRBJ1-6; d_call: TRBD1; v_call: TRBV7-9; clone_size: -
cdr3_nt: TGTGCCAGCAGCTTAGCGGAGGCGATCCCTGGCTACACCTTC; cdr3_aa: CASSLAEAIPGYTF; j_call: TRBJ1-2; d_call: -; v_call: TRBV7-2; clone_size: few
cdr3_nt: TGTGCCAGCAGCTTCGGGGCGGGGGACCAAGAGACCCAGTACTTC; cdr3_aa: CASSFGAGDQETQYF; j_call: TRBJ2-5; d_call: TRBD2; v_call: TRBV7-2; clone_size: -
cdr3_nt: TGTGCCAGCAAGAGGGACGACGAGCAGTACTTC; cdr3_aa: CASKRDDEQYF; j_call: TRBJ2-7; d_call: -; v_call: TRBV27; clone_size: few
cdr3_nt: TGTGCCAGCAGTTCTCCCCGCGAGATGACAGGCAAACCCTACGAGCAGTACTTC; cdr3_aa: CASSSPREMTGKPYEQYF; j_call: TRBJ2-7; d_call: -; v_call: TRBV28; clone_size: few
cdr3_nt: TGCGCCAGCAGCTTAGAGTTAAACTCCTACAATGAGCAGTTCTTC; cdr3_aa: CASSLELNSYNEQFF; j_call: TRBJ2-1; d_call: -; v_call: TRBV5-1; clone_size: -
cdr3_nt: TGTGCCAGCAGGGGGACTTCGGAAGATACGCAGTATTTT; cdr3_aa: CASRGTSEDTQYF; j_call: TRBJ2-3; d_call: -; v_call: TRBV7-2; clone_size: -
cdr3_nt: TGTGCCGGCGGACAGGGCCACCTCTATGGCTACACCTTC; cdr3_aa: CAGGQGHLYGYTF; j_call: TRBJ1-2; d_call: TRBD1; v_call: TRBV28; clone_size: -
cdr3_nt: TGTGCCATCAGTGAGTCGAAGATAACCTCGACTAATGAAAAACTGTTTTTT; cdr3_aa: CAISESKITSTNEKLFF; j_call: TRBJ1-4; d_call: -; v_call: TRBV10-3; clone_size: few
cdr3_nt: TGCAGTGCTAGTGGACTAGCGGGAGGTTCGGATACGCAGTATTTT; cdr3_aa: CSASGLAGGSDTQYF; j_call: TRBJ2-3; d_call: TRBD2; v_call: TRBV20-1; clone_size: -
cdr3_nt: TGTGCCAGCAGCGATATCTTGGGACCCCAAGAGACCCAGTACTTC; cdr3_aa: CASSDILGPQETQYF; j_call: TRBJ2-5; d_call: -; v_call: TRBV14; clone_size: few
cdr3_nt: TGCGCCAGCAAGGCGGGGAGTAGCACAGATACGCAGTATTTT; cdr3_aa: CASKAGSSTDTQYF; j_call: TRBJ2-3; d_call: -; v_call: TRBV5-1; clone_size: few
cdr3_nt: TGTGCCAGCAGTTTATTTGATAATTCGGAGACCCAGTACTTC; cdr3_aa: CASSLFDNSETQYF; j_call: TRBJ2-5; d_call: -; v_call: TRBV12-3/TRBV12-4; clone_size: few
cdr3_nt: TGCAGTGCTAGAGGGTTTCAAGAGACCCAGTACTTC; cdr3_aa: CSARGFQETQYF; j_call: TRBJ2-5; d_call: -; v_call: TRBV20-1; clone_size: -
cdr3_nt: TGTGCCAGCAGGCTTAAGACTAGCGGGAGCAATGAGCAGTTCTTC; cdr3_aa: CASRLKTSGSNEQFF; j_call: TRBJ2-1; d_call: TRBD2; v_call: TRBV12-3/TRBV12-4; clone_size: -
cdr3_nt: TGTGCCAGCAGTTTATGGCATAGCGGTCGAGCTAGCACAGATACGCAGTATTTT; cdr3_aa: CASSLWHSGRASTDTQYF; j_call: TRBJ2-3; d_call: -; v_call: TRBV28; clone_size: -
cdr3_nt: TGTGCCAGCAGAAAGAGGGGGTCCATACTTGACGAGCAGTACTTC; cdr3_aa: CASRKRGSILDEQYF; j_call: TRBJ2-7; d_call: -; v_call: TRBV2; clone_size: -
cdr3_nt: TGTGCCAGCAGTTTATTCGGCGGGAGGGCCTCCTACGAGCAGTACTTC; cdr3_aa: CASSLFGGRASYEQYF; j_call: TRBJ2-7; d_call: TRBD2; v_call: TRBV28; clone_size: -